One and the same sample provided the 25 T cell receptor beta chains below, sequenced in a study of cytotoxic CD8 clonotypes in ibrutinib-treated CLL. TCRdb's table, derived via immunoSEQ multiplex PCR, lists solely in-frame clones and lacks some. The repertoire holds around 150,000 clones, around 84% seen once, with about 2.1% in the top ten. This sample comprised PBMCs, obtained after 12 months of ibrutinib treatment. These receptors were collected from a human donor with chronic lymphocytic leukemia.

This sequence joins TRBV9 and TRBJ2-4, with D hard to call. From germline, CDR1 is SGDLS and CDR2 YYNGEE. CDR3 length: 14 amino acids. V lost 2 bases and J lost 7, with 13 bases in between. The CDR3 protein is CASSVTGDGNIQYF. The CDR3 region has the DNA TGTGCCAGCAGCGTTACTGGAGATGGCAACATTCAGTACTTC.

This chain joins TRBV10-3 and TRBJ1-6; D is possibly TRBD1 (6 bases). Looked up from germline, CDR1 is ENHRY and CDR2 is SYGVKD. The CDR3 runs to 13 residues. The germline V and J ends were trimmed by 8 bases and 9 bases, with 14 bases remaining between them. CDR3 in amino acids: CAIGQGMVSPLHF. CDR3 nucleotide sequence: TGTGCCATCGGGCAGGGGATGGTTTCACCCCTCCACTTT.

The genes are TRBV25-1 and TRBJ2-2; possibly TRBD1 for D (6 bases). Trimming removed 5 bases at V and 4 bases at J, with 14 bases between. CDR1 MGHDK and CDR2 SYGVNS come from the germline V gene. This CDR3 contains 15 residues. CDR3 nucleotide sequence: TGTGCCAGCAGTCAGGACAGTAACCTCACCGGGGAGCTGTTTTTT. Amino acid sequence: CASSQDSNLTGELFF. Together with reference TRBV25-1 and TRBJ2-2, the CDR3 gives the full variable domain: EADIYQTPRYLVIGTGKKITLECSQTMGHDKMYWYQQDPGMELHLIHYSYGVNSTEKGDLSSESTVSRIRTEHFPLTLESARPSHTSQYLCASSQDSNLTGELFFGEGSRLTVL.

The V and J genes are TRBV4-2 and TRBJ2-3, with D possibly TRBD2 on 6 matching bases. This CDR3 is built from 16 residues. Looked up from germline, CDR1 is LGHNA and CDR2 is YNFKEQ. V was trimmed by 1 base and J by 4 bases, leaving 15 bases between them. CDR3 in amino acids: CASSQGVWRGPDTQYF. The CDR3 DNA sequence: TGTGCCAGCAGCCAAGGGGTTTGGAGGGGCCCAGATACGCAGTATTTT.

The chain carries TRBV29-1 and TRBJ2-3; 10 bases agree with TRBD1. The V segment lost 7 bases and the J segment 9 bases; nucleotides outside the gene matches: 16. CDR1 SQVTM and CDR2 ANQGSEA come from the germline V gene. This CDR3 is built from 15 residues. Written as DNA, the CDR3 is TGCAGCGCACGACAGGGGGCTACCCGGGACGGGACGCAGTATTTT. This translates into CSARQGATRDGTQYF.

This sequence joins TRBV2 and TRBJ2-7; D is possibly TRBD1 or TRBD2 (5 bases each). Germline values: CDR1 SNHLY, CDR2 FYNNEI. V dropped 5 bases and J dropped 7 bases, with 9 bases sitting between them. The CDR3 runs to 11 residues. CDR3 residues: CASSSEGEQYF. The CDR3, as DNA: TGTGCCAGCAGTTCCGAGGGGGAGCAGTACTTC.

V is TRBV18 and J is TRBJ1-5, with D maybe TRBD1 (5 bases). This CDR3 region has 15 residues. Germline V gene sequence: CDR1 KGHSH, CDR2 LQKENI. With 1 base removed from V and 4 bases from J, the gap between germline ends came to 11 bases. CDR3 coding DNA: TGTGCCAGCTCACCACGGGGGGGTTCTAATCAGCCCCAGCATTTT. Encoded protein: CASSPRGGSNQPQHF.

The V gene is TRBV18, the J gene TRBJ2-5, with D possibly TRBD1 on 6 matching bases. Trimming shortened V by 0 bases and J by 5 bases, and 10 bases separated the two germline ends. The CDR3 runs 14 residues. The germline V gene has CDR1 KGHSH and CDR2 LQKENI. CDR3 loop: CASSPPRTEETQYF. In DNA form, the CDR3 reads TGTGCCAGCTCACCACCAAGGACAGAGGAGACCCAGTACTTC.

This clone was recorded once. The rearrangement uses TRBV4-2 and TRBJ2-7; D gene ambiguous. Germline V gives CDR1 LGHNA, CDR2 YNFKEQ. The length of the CDR3 is 12 residues. The V gene lost 5 bases and the J gene lost 6 bases, with 11 bases spanning the gap. CDR3 DNA sequence: TGTGCCAGCAGCGCTCTCGAGGCCGAGCAGTACTTC. Translation: CASSALEAEQYF.

This clone has a handful of counts. J is TRBJ2-3 and V is TRBV9; TRBD2 might be the D (6 bases). Germline CDR1 reads SGDLS; CDR2 reads YYNGEE. This CDR3 has 14 amino acids. V lost 8 bases to trimming and J lost 5 bases, with 18 bases between them. Here the CDR3 DNA reads TGTGCCAGTCGACGGGACGGGGGTGGAGATACGCAGTATTTT. This encodes CASRRDGGGDTQYF.

This clone showed up just once. This chain links TRBV7-2 with TRBJ1-2; TRBD1 aligns across 8 bases. V shed 2 bases, J shed 7 bases, and the junction held 6 bases outside the gene matches. The CDR3 spans 14 residues. CDR1 and CDR2 (germline): SGHTA, FQGNSA. In nucleotides, the CDR3 is TGTGCCAGCAGCTTACCCTGGACAGGGCTTGGCTACACCTTC. This encodes CASSLPWTGLGYTF.

The chain couples TRBV30 to TRBJ1-4; possible D gene TRBD1, 5 bases. Germline V gene sequence: CDR1 GTSNPN, CDR2 SVGIG (reference sequence). The CDR3 length is 14 residues. V was pared by 5 bases and J by 4 bases, with 14 bases between. Here the CDR3 reads CAWGRFGGNEKLFF. CDR3 coding DNA: TGTGCCTGGGGGAGATTTGGGGGTAATGAAAAACTGTTTTTT.

This clone was observed a few times. This chain links TRBV2 with TRBJ2-1; D call uncertain. CDR1 and CDR2 from the germline V gene are SNHLY and FYNNEI. The CDR3 is 13 amino acids. V was pared by 2 bases and J by 5 bases, with 7 bases between. The CDR3 sequence: CASSELADNEQFF. CDR3 coding DNA: TGTGCCAGCAGTGAACTGGCTGACAATGAGCAGTTCTTC.

The chain links TRBV7-7 to TRBJ2-2, with D possibly TRBD1 on 6 matching bases. This CDR3 contains 14 residues. Germline V gene sequence: CDR1 SSHAT, CDR2 FNYEAQ (reference sequence). The CDR3 is CASSAGENTGELFF. The DNA for the CDR3 is TGTGCTAGCTCTGCAGGGGAGAACACCGGGGAGCTGTTTTTT.

The genes are TRBV28 and TRBJ2-1, with TRBD2 as a possible D gene (6 bases). In germline, CDR1 is MDHEN, CDR2 SYDVKM. Trimming left V 1 base short and J 4 bases short, with 17 bases between. The CDR3 has 17 residues. The CDR3 DNA reads as TGTGCCAGCAGTTTATCAGTGGGACTTAGCGTATACAATGAGCAGTTCTTC. Translating it yields CASSLSVGLSVYNEQFF.

The chain is built from TRBV19 and TRBJ2-4; possibly TRBD2 for D (6 bases). V was cut by 6 bases and J by 3 bases, with 15 bases left in between. The CDR3 is 15 residues long. From germline, CDR1 is LNHDA and CDR2 SQIVND (reference sequence). The CDR3 nucleotides read TGTGCCAGTAGCGGGGGACTTGTGAGCAAAAACATTCAGTACTTC. Amino acids: CASSGGLVSKNIQYF.

The V gene is TRBV29-1, the J gene TRBJ2-5; D is undetermined. V lost 3 bases and J lost 2, with 13 bases in between. The CDR3 spans 14 residues. CDR1 is SQVTM and CDR2 is ANQGSEA in the germline V gene. The DNA for the CDR3 is TGCAGCGTTGATCCTGCACTGGGACAAGAGACCCAGTACTTC. Residues: CSVDPALGQETQYF.

This rearrangement joins TRBV5-4 to TRBJ1-6; no firm D call. The ends were cut back, 4 bases at V and 4 bases at J, with 15 bases in the middle. The CDR3 spans 16 residues. Germline values: CDR1 SGHNT, CDR2 YYREEE (reference sequence). CDR3 in DNA: TGTGCCAGCAGCCCGAGCCCAGGAGATTATAATTCACCCCTCCACTTT. Its translation is CASSPSPGDYNSPLHF.

The chain carries TRBV14 and TRBJ1-1; D possibly corresponds to TRBD1 (6 bases). This CDR3 is 15 amino acids long. Trimming took 2 bases from V and 4 from J, leaving 14 bases between them. Germline loops: CDR1 SGHDN, CDR2 FVKESK. The CDR3 coding sequence is TGTGCCAGCAGCCAAACAGGGTTATTGGCCACTGAAGCTTTCTTT. Its translation is CASSQTGLLATEAFF. The full variable domain, rest sourced from reference TRBV14 and TRBJ1-1, is EAGVTQFPSHSVIEKGQTVTLRCDPISGHDNLYWYRRVMGKEIKFLLHFVKESKQDESGMPNNRFLAERTGGTYSTLKVQPAELEDSGVYFCASSQTGLLATEAFFGQGTRLTVV.

The J gene is TRBJ2-3, the V gene TRBV29-1; D remains ambiguous. Trimming pared 3 bases from V and 1 base from J, leaving 11 bases between. From germline, CDR1 is SQVTM and CDR2 ANQGSEA. The CDR3 is made up of 14 amino acids. As DNA, the CDR3 is TGCAGCGTTGATCGGCCTCAAGGCACAGATACGCAGTATTTT. This codes for CSVDRPQGTDTQYF.

This chain connects TRBV30 to TRBJ1-1; the D gene is possibly TRBD1 (6 bases). Germline V gene data show CDR1 as GTSNPN and CDR2 as SVGIG (reference sequence). CDR3 length equals 17 residues. V lost 0 bases to trimming and J lost 3 bases, with 20 bases between them. In nucleotides, the CDR3 is TGTGCCTGGAGTGTAAGGGTATGGGGGGCATCGGACACTGAAGCTTTCTTT. Protein sequence: CAWSVRVWGASDTEAFF.

A word on this clone: Germline is not matched at one junction end, which may reflect a read error. The rearrangement uses TRBV7-7 and TRBJ2-1; TRBD2 matches at 9 bases. The CDR3 spans 15 residues. The germline V gene encodes CDR1 SSHAT and CDR2 FNYEAQ (reference sequence). The CDR3 region has the DNA TGTGCTAGCAGCTTAATAGCGGGAGAGTACAATGAGCAGTTCTTC. Its translation is CASSLIAGEYNEQFF.

The genes are TRBV6-1 and TRBJ2-7; TRBD2 is a possible D gene (6 bases). The ends were cut back, 3 bases at V and 0 bases at J, with 12 bases in the middle. The CDR3 runs 15 residues. Germline-derived CDR1 and CDR2 are MNHNS and SASEGT. The CDR3 sequence is CASSELARSSYEQYF. The CDR3 coding sequence is TGTGCCAGCAGTGAGCTAGCGAGAAGCTCCTACGAGCAGTACTTC.

DNA of the CDR3: TGTGCCTGGAGGGGGGTAGGAGAAGCTTTCTTT. Protein product: CAWRGVGEAFF. The chain is built from TRBV30 and TRBJ1-1, with TRBD1 as a possible D gene (5 bases). Per the germline V gene, CDR1 is GTSNPN and CDR2 is SVGIG (reference sequence). The V end was cut by 3 bases, the J end by 8 bases, with 10 bases between. The CDR3 covers 11 residues. The variable domain in full, with the rest retrieved from reference TRBV30 and TRBJ1-1, is SQTIHQWPATLVQPVGSPLSLECTVEGTSNPNLYWYRQAAGRGLQLLFYSVGIGQISSEVPQNLSASRPQDRQFILSSKKLLLSDSGFYLCAWRGVGEAFFGQGTRLTVV.

The chain joins TRBV18 to TRBJ1-5; D might be TRBD1 (6 bases). CDR3 length: 15 residues. Trimming shortened V by 3 bases and J by 4 bases, and 13 bases separated the two germline ends. Germline CDR1 reads KGHSH; CDR2 reads LQKENI. The CDR3 nucleotides read TGTGCCAGCTCACCCTCTATACAGGGAAATCAGCCCCAGCATTTT. Amino acid sequence: CASSPSIQGNQPQHF.